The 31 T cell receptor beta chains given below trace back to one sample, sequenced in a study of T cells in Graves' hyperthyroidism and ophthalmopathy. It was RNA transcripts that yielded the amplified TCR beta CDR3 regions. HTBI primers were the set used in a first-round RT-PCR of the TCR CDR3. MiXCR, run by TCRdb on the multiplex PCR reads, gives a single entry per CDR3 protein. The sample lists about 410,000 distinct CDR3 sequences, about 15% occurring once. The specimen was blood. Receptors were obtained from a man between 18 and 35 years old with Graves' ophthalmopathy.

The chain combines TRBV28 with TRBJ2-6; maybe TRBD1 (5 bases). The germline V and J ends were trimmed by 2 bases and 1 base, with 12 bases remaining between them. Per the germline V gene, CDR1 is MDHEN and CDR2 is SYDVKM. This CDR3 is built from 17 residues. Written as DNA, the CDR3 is TGTGCCAGCAGTTTACAGGGTAGCAGTTCTGGGGCCAACGTCCTGACTTTC. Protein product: CASSLQGSSSGANVLTF.

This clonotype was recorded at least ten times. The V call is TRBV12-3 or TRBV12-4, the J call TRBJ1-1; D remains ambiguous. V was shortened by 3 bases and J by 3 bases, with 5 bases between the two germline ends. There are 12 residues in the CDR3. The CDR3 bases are TGTGCCAGCAGTTTCTTTGACACTGAAGCTTTCTTT. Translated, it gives CASSFFDTEAFF.

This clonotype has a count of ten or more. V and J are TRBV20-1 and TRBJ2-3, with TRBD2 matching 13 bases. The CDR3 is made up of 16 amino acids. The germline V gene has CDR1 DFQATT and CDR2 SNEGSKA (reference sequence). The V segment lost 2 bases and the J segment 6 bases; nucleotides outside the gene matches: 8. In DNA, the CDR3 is TGCAGTGCTAGACCCGGACTAGCGGGGGCATGGGATACGCAGTATTTT. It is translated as CSARPGLAGAWDTQYF.

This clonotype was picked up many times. This CDR3 reads CASATGQGTEKLFF. DNA of the CDR3: TGTGCCAGCGCCACGGGACAGGGGACTGAAAAACTGTTTTTT. The chain has TRBV11-3 and TRBJ1-4; 10 bases line up with TRBD1. V shed 8 bases and J 7 bases; nucleotides not matched to a gene: 7. Looked up from germline, CDR1 is SGHNT and CDR2 is YENEEA. CDR3 length: 14 residues.

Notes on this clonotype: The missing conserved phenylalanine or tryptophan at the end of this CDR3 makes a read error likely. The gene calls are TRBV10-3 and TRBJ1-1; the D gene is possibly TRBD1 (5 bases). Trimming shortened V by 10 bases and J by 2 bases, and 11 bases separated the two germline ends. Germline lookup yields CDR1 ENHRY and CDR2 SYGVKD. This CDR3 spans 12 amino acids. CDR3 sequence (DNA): TGTGCCACCGGGGGAAGTAACACTGAAGCTTTCCTT. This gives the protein CATGGSNTEAFL.

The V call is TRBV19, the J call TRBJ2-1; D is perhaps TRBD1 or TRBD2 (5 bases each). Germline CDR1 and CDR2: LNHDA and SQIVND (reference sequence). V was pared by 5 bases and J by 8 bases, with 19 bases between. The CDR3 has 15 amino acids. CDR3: CASSFGLGTRDEQFF. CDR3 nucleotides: TGTGCCAGTAGTTTCGGACTCGGGACGAGGGATGAGCAGTTCTTC.

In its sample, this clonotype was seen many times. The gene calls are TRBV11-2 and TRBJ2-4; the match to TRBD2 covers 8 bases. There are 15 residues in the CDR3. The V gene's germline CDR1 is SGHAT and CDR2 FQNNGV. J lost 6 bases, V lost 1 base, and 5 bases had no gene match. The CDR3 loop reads CASSLAGGRGNIQYF. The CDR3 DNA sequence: TGTGCCAGCAGCTTAGCGGGGGGGCGAGGAAACATTCAGTACTTC. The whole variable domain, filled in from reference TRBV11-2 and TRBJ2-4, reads EAGVAQSPRYKIIEKRQSVAFWCNPISGHATLYWYQQILGQGPKLLIQFQNNGVVDDSQLPKDRFSAERLKGVDSTLKIQPAKLEDSAVYLCASSLAGGRGNIQYFGAGTRLSVL.

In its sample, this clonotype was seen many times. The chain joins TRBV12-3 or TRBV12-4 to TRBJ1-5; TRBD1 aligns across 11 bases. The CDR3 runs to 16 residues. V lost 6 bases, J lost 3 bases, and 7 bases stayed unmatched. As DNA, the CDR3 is TGTGCCAGCAGCCACGGACAGGGGGCGTTCAATCAGCCCCAGCATTTT. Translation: CASSHGQGAFNQPQHF.

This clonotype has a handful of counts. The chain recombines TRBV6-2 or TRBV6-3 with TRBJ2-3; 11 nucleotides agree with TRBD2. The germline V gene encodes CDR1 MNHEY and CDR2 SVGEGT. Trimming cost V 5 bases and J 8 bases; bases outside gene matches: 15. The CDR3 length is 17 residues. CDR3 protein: CASSPLTSGSGLGTQYF. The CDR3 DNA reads TGTGCCAGCAGTCCCCTCACTAGCGGGAGTGGATTAGGTACGCAGTATTTT.

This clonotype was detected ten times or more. Written as DNA, the CDR3 is TGCGCCAGCAGCTTGGTCGGGACAAAACAAGAGACCCAGTACTTC. Its protein is CASSLVGTKQETQYF. The chain carries TRBV5-1 and TRBJ2-5, with D possibly TRBD1 on 6 matching bases. Trimming took off 0 bases at V and 2 bases at J, with 11 bases between the two ends. From germline, CDR1 is SGHRS and CDR2 YFSETQ. This CDR3 comprises 15 residues.

For the CDR3, the DNA is TGTGCCAGTAGTATTGACAGTTTCAATCAGCCCCAGCATTTT. Its translation: CASSIDSFNQPQHF. J is TRBJ1-5 and V is TRBV19, with D tentatively TRBD1 (5 bases). The CDR3 has 14 amino acids. The germline V gene encodes CDR1 LNHDA and CDR2 SQIVND (reference sequence). Trimming pared 3 bases from V and 3 bases from J, leaving 9 bases between.

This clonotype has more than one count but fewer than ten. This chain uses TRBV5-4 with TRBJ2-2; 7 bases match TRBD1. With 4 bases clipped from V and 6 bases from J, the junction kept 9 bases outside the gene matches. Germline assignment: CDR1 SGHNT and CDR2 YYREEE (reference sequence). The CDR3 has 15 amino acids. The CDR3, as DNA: TGTGCCAGCAGCACATCAGGGGGACGCGCCGGGGAGCTGTTTTTT. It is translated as CASSTSGGRAGELFF.

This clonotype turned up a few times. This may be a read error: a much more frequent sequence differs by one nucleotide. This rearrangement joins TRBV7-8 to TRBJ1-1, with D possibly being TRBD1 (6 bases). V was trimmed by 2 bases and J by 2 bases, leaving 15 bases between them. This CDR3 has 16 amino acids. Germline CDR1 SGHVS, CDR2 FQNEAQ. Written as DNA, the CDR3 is TGTGCCAGCAGCTTAATTGGCGCGGGACACAACACTGAAGCTTTCTTT. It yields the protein CASSLIGAGHNTEAFF.

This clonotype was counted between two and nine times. CDR3 protein: CASSPERIYSNQPQHF. In DNA form, the CDR3 reads TGTGCCAGCTCACCAGAAAGAATTTATAGCAATCAGCCCCAGCATTTT. The chain uses TRBV18 and TRBJ1-5; no firm D call. Germline values: CDR1 KGHSH, CDR2 LQKENI. V lost 2 bases to trimming and J lost 0 bases, with 11 bases between them. The CDR3 covers 16 residues.

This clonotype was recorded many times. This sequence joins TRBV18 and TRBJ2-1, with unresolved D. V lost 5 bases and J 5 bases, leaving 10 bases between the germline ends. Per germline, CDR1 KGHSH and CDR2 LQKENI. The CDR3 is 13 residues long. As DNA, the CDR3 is TGTGCCAGCTCATTGTACACTGACAATGAGCAGTTCTTC. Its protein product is CASSLYTDNEQFF. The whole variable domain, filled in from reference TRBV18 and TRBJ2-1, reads NAGVMQNPRHLVRRRGQEARLRCSPMKGHSHVYWYRQLPEEGLKFMVYLQKENIIDESGMPKERFSAEFPKEGPSILRIQQVVRGDSAAYFCASSLYTDNEQFFGPGTRLTVL.

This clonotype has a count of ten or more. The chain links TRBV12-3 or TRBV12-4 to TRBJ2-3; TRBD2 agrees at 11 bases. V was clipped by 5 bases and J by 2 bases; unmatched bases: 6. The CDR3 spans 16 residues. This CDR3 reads CASSRSSGRSTDTQYF. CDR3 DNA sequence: TGTGCCAGCAGTCGTTCTAGCGGGAGGTCCACAGATACGCAGTATTTT.

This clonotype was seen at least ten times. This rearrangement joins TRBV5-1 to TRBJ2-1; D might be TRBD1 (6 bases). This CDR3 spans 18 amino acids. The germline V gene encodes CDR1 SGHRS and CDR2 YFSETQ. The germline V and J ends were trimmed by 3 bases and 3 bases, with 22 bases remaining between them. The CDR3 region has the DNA TGCGCCAGCAGCTCGCCGGCCGGACAGTCGGGGTTCTACAATGAGCAGTTCTTC. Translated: CASSSPAGQSGFYNEQFF. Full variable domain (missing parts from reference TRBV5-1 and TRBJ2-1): KAGVTQTPRYLIKTRGQQVTLSCSPISGHRSVSWYQQTPGQGLQFLFEYFSETQRNKGNFPGRFSGRQFSNSRSEMNVSTLELGDSALYLCASSSPAGQSGFYNEQFFGPGTRLTVL.

The CDR3 DNA reads as TGTGCCAGCAGCTCCTCAGGGGGCGCTGGAAACACCATATATTTT. Its protein product is CASSSSGGAGNTIYF. V is TRBV7-9 and J is TRBJ1-3; 8 nucleotides agree with TRBD1. Germline loops: CDR1 SEHNR, CDR2 FQNEAQ (reference sequence). There are 15 residues in the CDR3. V shed 4 bases, J shed 2 bases, and the junction held 4 bases outside the gene matches.

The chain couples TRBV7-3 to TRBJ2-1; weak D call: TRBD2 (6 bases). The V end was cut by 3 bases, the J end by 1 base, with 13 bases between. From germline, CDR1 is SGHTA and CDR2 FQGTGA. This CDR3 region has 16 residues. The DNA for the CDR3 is TGTGCCAGCAGCTTTTATGACGGGAGTTCCTACAATGAGCAGTTCTTC. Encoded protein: CASSFYDGSSYNEQFF.

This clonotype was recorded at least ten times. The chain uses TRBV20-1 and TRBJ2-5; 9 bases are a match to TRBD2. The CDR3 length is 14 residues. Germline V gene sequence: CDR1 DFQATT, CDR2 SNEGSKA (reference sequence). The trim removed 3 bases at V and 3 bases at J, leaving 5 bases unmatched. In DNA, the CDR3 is TGCAGTGCTAGGCTCTTAGCGGGGGAAGAGACCCAGTACTTC. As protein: CSARLLAGEETQYF.

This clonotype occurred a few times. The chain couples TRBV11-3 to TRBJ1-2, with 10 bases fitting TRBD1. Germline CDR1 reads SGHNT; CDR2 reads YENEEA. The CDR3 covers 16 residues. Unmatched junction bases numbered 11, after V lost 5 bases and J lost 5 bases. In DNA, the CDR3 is TGTGCCAGCAGCCCACCGGGACAGGGGACGGGGTATGGCTACACCTTC. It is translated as CASSPPGQGTGYGYTF.

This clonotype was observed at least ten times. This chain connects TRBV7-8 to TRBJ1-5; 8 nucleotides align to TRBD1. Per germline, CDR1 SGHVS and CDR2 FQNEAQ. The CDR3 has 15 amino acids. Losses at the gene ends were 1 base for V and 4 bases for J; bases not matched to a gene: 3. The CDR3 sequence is CASSLGDRQNQPQHF. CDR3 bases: TGTGCCAGCAGCTTAGGGGACAGGCAAAATCAGCCCCAGCATTTT.

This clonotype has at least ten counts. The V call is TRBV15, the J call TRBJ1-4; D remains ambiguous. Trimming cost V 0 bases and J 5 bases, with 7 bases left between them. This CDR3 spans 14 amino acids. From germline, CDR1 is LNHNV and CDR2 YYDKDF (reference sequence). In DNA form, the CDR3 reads TGTGCCACCAGCAGAGATGGCACAAATGAAAAACTGTTTTTT. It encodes CATSRDGTNEKLFF.

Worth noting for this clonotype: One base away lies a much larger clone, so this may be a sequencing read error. The CDR3 reads CASSQPGVYGYTF. The CDR3 DNA follows: TGTGCCAGCAGCCAACCAGGGGTCTATGGCTACACCTTC. This sequence joins TRBV7-9 and TRBJ1-2, with D tentatively TRBD1 (6 bases). The V end lost 5 bases, the J end lost 4 bases, and 11 bases lay between the germline ends. Germline CDR1 reads SEHNR; CDR2 reads FQNEAQ (reference sequence). The CDR3 contains 13 residues.

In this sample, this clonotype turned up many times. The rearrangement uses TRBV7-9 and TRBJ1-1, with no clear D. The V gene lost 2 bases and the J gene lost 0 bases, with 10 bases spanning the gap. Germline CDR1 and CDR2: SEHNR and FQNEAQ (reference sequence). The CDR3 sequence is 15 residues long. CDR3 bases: TGTGCCAGCAGCTTAATTCCCAACTTGAACACTGAAGCTTTCTTT. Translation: CASSLIPNLNTEAFF.

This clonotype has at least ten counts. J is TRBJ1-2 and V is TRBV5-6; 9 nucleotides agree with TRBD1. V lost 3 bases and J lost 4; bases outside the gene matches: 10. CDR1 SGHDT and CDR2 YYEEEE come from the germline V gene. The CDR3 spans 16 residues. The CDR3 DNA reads TGTGCCAGCAGCTACTGGACAGGGGCTGCCCCCTATGGCTACACCTTC. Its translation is CASSYWTGAAPYGYTF.

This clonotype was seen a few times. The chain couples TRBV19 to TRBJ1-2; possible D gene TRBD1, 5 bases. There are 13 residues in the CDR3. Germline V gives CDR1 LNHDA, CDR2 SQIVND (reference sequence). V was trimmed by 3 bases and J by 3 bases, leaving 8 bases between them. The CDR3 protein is CASSISGDYGYTF. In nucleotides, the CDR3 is TGTGCCAGTAGTATTTCGGGGGACTATGGCTACACCTTC.

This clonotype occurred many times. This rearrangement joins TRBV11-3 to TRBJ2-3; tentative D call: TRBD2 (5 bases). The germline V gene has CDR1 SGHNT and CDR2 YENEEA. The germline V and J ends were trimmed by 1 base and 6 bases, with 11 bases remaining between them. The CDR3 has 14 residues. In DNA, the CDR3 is TGTGCCAGCAGCTTAGGGTGGGAGAGGGATACGCAGTATTTT. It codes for CASSLGWERDTQYF.

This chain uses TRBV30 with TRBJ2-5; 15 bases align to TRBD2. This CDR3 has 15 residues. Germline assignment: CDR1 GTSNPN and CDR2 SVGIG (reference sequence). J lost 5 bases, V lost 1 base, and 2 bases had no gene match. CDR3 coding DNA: TGTGCCTGGAGTGCCGGACTAGCGGGGGGGGAGACCCAGTACTTC. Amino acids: CAWSAGLAGGETQYF.

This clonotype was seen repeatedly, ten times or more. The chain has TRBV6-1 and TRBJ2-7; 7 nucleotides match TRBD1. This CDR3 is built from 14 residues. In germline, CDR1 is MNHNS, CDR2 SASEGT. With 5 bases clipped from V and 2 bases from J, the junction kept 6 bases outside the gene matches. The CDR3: CASSHGQETYEQYF. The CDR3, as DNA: TGTGCCAGCAGTCACGGACAGGAGACCTACGAGCAGTACTTC.

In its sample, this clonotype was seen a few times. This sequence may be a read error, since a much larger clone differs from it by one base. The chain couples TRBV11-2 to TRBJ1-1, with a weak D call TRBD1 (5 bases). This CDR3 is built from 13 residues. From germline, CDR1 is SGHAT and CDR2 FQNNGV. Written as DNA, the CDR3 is TGTGCCGGCAGCATTAGAGGGGTTACTGAAGCTTTCTTT. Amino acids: CAGSIRGVTEAFF. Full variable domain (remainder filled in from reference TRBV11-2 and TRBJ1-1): EAGVAQSPRYKIIEKRQSVAFWCNPISGHATLYWYQQILGQGPKLLIQFQNNGVVDDSQLPKDRFSAERLKGVDSTLKIQPAKLEDSAVYLCAGSIRGVTEAFFGQGTRLTVV.